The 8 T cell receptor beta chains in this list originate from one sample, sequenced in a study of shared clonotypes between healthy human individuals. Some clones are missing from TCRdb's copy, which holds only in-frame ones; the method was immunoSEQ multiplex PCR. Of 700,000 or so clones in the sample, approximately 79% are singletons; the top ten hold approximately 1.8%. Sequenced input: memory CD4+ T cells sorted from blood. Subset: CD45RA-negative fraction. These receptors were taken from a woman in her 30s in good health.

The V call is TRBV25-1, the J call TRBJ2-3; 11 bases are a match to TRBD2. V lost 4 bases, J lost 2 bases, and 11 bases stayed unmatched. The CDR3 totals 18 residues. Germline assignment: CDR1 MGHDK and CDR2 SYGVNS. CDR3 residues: CASSVAGGPPPFTDTQYF. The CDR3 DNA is TGTGCCAGCAGTGTAGCGGGAGGGCCGCCCCCCTTCACAGATACGCAGTATTTT. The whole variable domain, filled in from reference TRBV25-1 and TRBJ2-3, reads EADIYQTPRYLVIGTGKKITLECSQTMGHDKMYWYQQDPGMELHLIHYSYGVNSTEKGDLSSESTVSRIRTEHFPLTLESARPSHTSQYLCASSVAGGPPPFTDTQYFGPGTRLTVL.

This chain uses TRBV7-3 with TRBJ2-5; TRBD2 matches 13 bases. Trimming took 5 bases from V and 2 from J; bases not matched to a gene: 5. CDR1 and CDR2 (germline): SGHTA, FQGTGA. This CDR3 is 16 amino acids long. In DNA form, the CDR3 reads TGTGCCAGCAGCCGCGGACTAGCGGGAGATCAAGAGACCCAGTACTTC. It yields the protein CASSRGLAGDQETQYF.

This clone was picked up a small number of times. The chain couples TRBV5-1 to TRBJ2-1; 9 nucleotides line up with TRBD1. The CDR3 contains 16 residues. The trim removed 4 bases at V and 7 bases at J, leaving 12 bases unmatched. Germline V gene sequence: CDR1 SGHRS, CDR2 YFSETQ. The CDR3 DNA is TGCGCCAGCAGCAAGCGGACCAAACAGGGGGCAAATGAGCAGTTCTTC. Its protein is CASSKRTKQGANEQFF.

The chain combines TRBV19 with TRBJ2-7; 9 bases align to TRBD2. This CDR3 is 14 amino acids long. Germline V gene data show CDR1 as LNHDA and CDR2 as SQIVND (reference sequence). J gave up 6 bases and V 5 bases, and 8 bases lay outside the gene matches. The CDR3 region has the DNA TGTGCCAGTAGTTTGAGTAGCGGGAGAAGCGAGCAGTACTTC. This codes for CASSLSSGRSEQYF.

CDR3 bases: TGTGCCAGCAGCTTAGGTGGGGGACCTGGGGCCAACGTCCTGACTTTC. This codes for CASSLGGGPGANVLTF. The chain joins TRBV11-3 to TRBJ2-6, with D perhaps assigned TRBD1 or TRBD2 (5 bases each). Trimming took 1 base from V and 2 from J, leaving 9 bases between them. CDR3 length equals 16 residues. Germline V gives CDR1 SGHNT, CDR2 YENEEA.

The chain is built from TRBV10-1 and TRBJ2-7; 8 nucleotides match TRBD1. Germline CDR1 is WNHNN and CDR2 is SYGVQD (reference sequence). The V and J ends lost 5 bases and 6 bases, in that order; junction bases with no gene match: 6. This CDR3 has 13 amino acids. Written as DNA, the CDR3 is TGCGCCAGCAGTCCTGGACAGGGAGGCGAGCAGTACTTC. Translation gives CASSPGQGGEQYF.

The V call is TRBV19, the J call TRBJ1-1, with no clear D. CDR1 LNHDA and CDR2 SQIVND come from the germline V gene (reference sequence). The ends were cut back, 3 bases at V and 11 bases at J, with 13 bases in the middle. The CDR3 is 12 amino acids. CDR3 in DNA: TGTGCCAGTAGTATCCTCCGAGGATGGGCTTTCTTT. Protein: CASSILRGWAFF. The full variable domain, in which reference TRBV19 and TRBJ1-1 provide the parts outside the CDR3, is DGGITQSPKYLFRKEGQNVTLSCEQNLNHDAMYWYRQDPGQGLRLIYYSQIVNDFQKGDIAEGYSVSREKKESFPLTVTSAQKNPTAFYLCASSILRGWAFFGQGTRLTVV.

The CDR3 region is CASGKSRGRDEQYF. The CDR3, as DNA: TGTGCCAGCGGCAAGAGTAGGGGTCGGGACGAGCAGTACTTC. The chain carries TRBV27 and TRBJ2-7, with D maybe TRBD1 (5 bases). Germline lookup yields CDR1 MNHEY and CDR2 SMNVEV (reference sequence). The CDR3 is 14 residues long. Trimming took off 8 bases at V and 5 bases at J, with 19 bases between the two ends.